The entry below describes one TCR beta chain. These data originate in a study of blood T cell repertoires in COVID-19. Looking at the study overall: The United States, Italy and Spain were the sources of the acute and convalescent COVID-19 samples.

The CDR3 totals 14 residues. Germline lookup yields CDR1 LNHNV and CDR2 YYDKDF (reference sequence). V was cut by 5 bases and J by 6 bases, with 14 bases left in between. Assay used: immunoSEQ multiplex PCR; TCRdb lists only in-frame clones, some missing. Among around 300,000 clones listed, 75% to 90% were seen once. Source material: PBMCs or T cells enriched from blood (not recorded which). The source is a woman in her thirties or forties who had recovered from COVID-19. V gene TRBV15 combines with J gene TRBJ2-1; perhaps TRBD1 as D (5 bases). The CDR3 here is CATSDRDTLNEQFF. The DNA for the CDR3 is TGTGCCACCAGCGACAGAGATACACTCAATGAGCAGTTCTTC.